These 21 T cell receptor beta chains originate from one sample sequenced in a study of metastatic and nonmetastatic thyroid tumors. TCRdb re-called clones via MiXCR from the PCR reads. The table shows just over 20,000 clones, with roughly an eighth occurring only once. No patient had received any treatment before thyroid surgery. Sequencing was done on a sample of blood. The receptors were sampled from a male donor with papillary thyroid cancer or a benign thyroid nodule (not recorded which). Some clones in this sample may be carry-over from other donors' samples.

This clone turned up a few times. The chain carries TRBV6-1 and TRBJ2-7; the match to TRBD1 covers 8 bases. The CDR3 loop spans 16 amino acids. Germline loops: CDR1 MNHNS, CDR2 SASEGT. J lost 3 bases, V lost 7 bases, and 14 bases had no gene match. CDR3 coding DNA: TGTGCCAGCAATTCAGGGGGCCCAGAGGACCTCTACGAGCAGTACTTC. Translation gives CASNSGGPEDLYEQYF.

By its share, this clone is medium-sized. The genes are TRBV27 and TRBJ2-7; 10 positions agree with TRBD1. CDR1 and CDR2 (germline): MNHEY, SMNVEV (reference sequence). The CDR3 is 15 amino acids. The V gene end was trimmed by 6 bases and the J gene end by 3 bases; junction bases not matched to a gene: 8. This CDR3 reads CASSSSGTGDYEQYF. CDR3 bases: TGTGCCAGCAGCTCCTCCGGGACAGGGGACTACGAGCAGTACTTC.

Sample share makes this clone medium-sized. The V call is TRBV2, the J call TRBJ2-2; tentative D call: TRBD2 (5 bases). The CDR3 has 13 residues. V lost 4 bases, J lost 7 bases, and 10 bases lay in between. The germline V gene encodes CDR1 SNHLY and CDR2 FYNNEI. The CDR3 reads CASSVRGGGELFF. CDR3 nucleotide sequence: TGTGCCAGCAGTGTACGGGGTGGCGGGGAGCTGTTTTTT.

This clone was recorded at least ten times. The V call is TRBV6-5, the J call TRBJ1-4; 8 bases are a match to TRBD1. The germline CDR1 and CDR2 sequences are MNHEY and SVGAGI. Trimming took 2 bases from V and 6 from J; bases not matched to a gene: 5. The CDR3 has 15 amino acids. The CDR3 spells CASSYGDRGDEKLFF. The CDR3 DNA sequence: TGTGCCAGCAGTTACGGAGACAGGGGAGATGAAAAACTGTTTTTT.

Note on this clone: Relative to the germline gene, one junction end is altered; a read error may explain this. The rearrangement joins TRBV9 to TRBJ2-2; D possibly corresponds to TRBD2 (6 bases). CDR3 length: 13 residues. Germline V CDR1 and CDR2: SGDLS, YYNGEE. As DNA, the CDR3 is TGTGCCAGCGGCGTCGCGGGGACCGGGGAGCTGTTTTTT. Protein product: CASGVAGTGELFF.

V and J are TRBV29-1 and TRBJ2-7; D not resolved. There are 12 residues in the CDR3. V shed 0 bases and J shed 5 bases, with 8 bases lying between them. CDR1 and CDR2 from the germline V gene are SQVTM and ANQGSEA. DNA of the CDR3: TGCAGCGTTGAAGATATTACTAACGAGCAGTACTTC. It is translated as CSVEDITNEQYF.

This clone was seen ten or more times. This sequence joins TRBV4-1 and TRBJ1-2; D is ambiguous. Germline CDR1 reads MGHRA; CDR2 reads YSYEKL. This CDR3 has 16 residues. Trimming took off 0 bases at V and 1 base at J, with 12 bases between the two ends. The CDR3 DNA sequence: TGCGCCAGCAGCCAAGATTGGAAGGGAGGTAACTATGGCTACACCTTC. It encodes CASSQDWKGGNYGYTF.

The chain has TRBV20-1 and TRBJ1-1; D remains ambiguous. Looked up from germline, CDR1 is DFQATT and CDR2 is SNEGSKA (reference sequence). V lost 7 bases and J lost 1, with 4 bases in between. The CDR3 runs 10 residues. In DNA form, the CDR3 reads TGCAGTGGGTGGAACACTGAAGCTTTCTTT. Its protein is CSGWNTEAFF.

V is TRBV5-4 and J is TRBJ1-1; no clear D. V lost 4 bases and J lost 2, with 12 bases in between. Germline V gene lookup returns CDR1 SGHNT and CDR2 YYREEE (reference sequence). The CDR3 is 14 amino acids. The CDR3 sequence: CASSRSPANTEAFF. The CDR3 bases are TGTGCCAGCAGCAGGAGTCCCGCTAACACTGAAGCTTTCTTT. Variable domain in full (rest from reference TRBV5-4 and TRBJ1-1): ETGVTQSPTHLIKTRGQQVTLRCSSQSGHNTVSWYQQALGQGPQFIFQYYREEENGRGNFPPRFSGLQFPNYSSELNVNALELDDSALYLCASSRSPANTEAFFGQGTRLTVV.

This clone was detected ten times or more. The rearrangement links TRBV9 to TRBJ2-1; maybe TRBD1 (5 bases). Trimming pared 4 bases from V and 7 bases from J, leaving 21 bases between. In germline, CDR1 is SGDLS, CDR2 YYNGEE. The CDR3 consists of 16 residues. The CDR3 nucleotides read TGTGCCAGCAGCATAACCTTAGGGGCTAATTCGAATGAGCAGTTCTTC. Translation gives CASSITLGANSNEQFF.

This clone rates as medium-sized. The chain uses TRBV6-1 and TRBJ1-2, with a tentative D call TRBD1 (6 bases). Deletions cut 8 bases from V and 6 bases from J, with 13 bases between. This CDR3 contains 12 residues. The germline V gene encodes CDR1 MNHNS and CDR2 SASEGT. The CDR3 loop is CASRDTINGYTF. For the CDR3, the DNA is TGTGCCAGCCGGGACACGATAAATGGCTACACCTTC.

This clone is termed medium-sized. The junction and the germline gene differ at one end; a read error may be behind it. The rearrangement joins TRBV28 to TRBJ1-2; TRBD1 might be the D (5 bases). In germline, CDR1 is MDHEN, CDR2 SYDVKM. The CDR3 has 13 residues. CDR3 sequence (DNA): TGTGCCAGCAGTTTATTGGGGGTTCCTATGGTAGCCTTC. Amino acid sequence: CASSLLGVPMVAF.

There are a few counts of this clone. The V gene is TRBV6-1, the J gene TRBJ1-2; D might be TRBD1 (6 bases). CDR3 length: 14 residues. The V end was cut by 6 bases, the J end by 8 bases, with 19 bases between. The germline V gene encodes CDR1 MNHNS and CDR2 SASEGT. CDR3 sequence reads: CASSRNREPGGYTF. Written as DNA, the CDR3 is TGTGCCAGCAGCCGGAACAGGGAGCCGGGGGGCTACACCTTC.

A note on this clone: Likely a read error: the CDR3 ends without its conserved phenylalanine or tryptophan. The chain couples TRBV7-8 to TRBJ1-6; TRBD1 matches at 8 bases. Germline V CDR1 and CDR2: SGHVS, FQNEAQ. V lost 10 bases to trimming and J lost 10 bases; unmatched junction nucleotides: 12. The CDR3 has 14 residues. For the CDR3, the DNA is TGTGCCACCGACAGGGGCACCGGAGGATCACCCCTCCACCTT. Translating it yields CATDRGTGGSPLHL.

The chain employs TRBV28 and TRBJ2-7, with TRBD1 matching over 9 bases. Germline loops: CDR1 MDHEN, CDR2 SYDVKM. The CDR3 runs to 16 residues. V lost 7 bases and J lost 7; bases outside the gene matches: 17. CDR3 protein: CASTPGQGGGLGEQYF. As DNA, the CDR3 is TGTGCCAGCACCCCGGGACAGGGAGGGGGCCTGGGGGAGCAGTACTTC. Filled out from reference TRBV28 and TRBJ2-7, the complete variable domain reads DVKVTQSSRYLVKRTGEKVFLECVQDMDHENMFWYRQDPGLGLRLIYFSYDVKMKEKGDIPEGYSVSREKKERFSLILESASTNQTSMYLCASTPGQGGGLGEQYFGPGTRLTVT.

By its share, this clone is medium-sized. The V call is TRBV27, the J call TRBJ2-1, with 7 bases matching TRBD1. V trimming: 6 bases; J trimming: 8 bases; junction bases outside the gene matches: 7. Germline V lookup: CDR1 MNHEY, CDR2 SMNVEV (reference sequence). This CDR3 region has 13 residues. The CDR3: CASRRQGVDEQFF. The CDR3 nucleotides read TGTGCCAGCAGGAGACAGGGTGTCGATGAGCAGTTCTTC.

Only a few counts were recorded for this clone. The chain couples TRBV6-1 to TRBJ1-2; a weak D match, TRBD1 (5 bases). The V gene lost 6 bases and the J gene lost 8 bases, with 13 bases spanning the gap. The CDR3 is 12 residues long. The V gene's germline CDR1 is MNHNS and CDR2 SASEGT. In nucleotides, the CDR3 is TGTGCCAGCAGGGATTTCACAGGAGGCTACACCTTC. Translated: CASRDFTGGYTF.

This clone has ten or more counts. The V gene is TRBV20-1, the J gene TRBJ1-1, with 8 bases aligning to TRBD1. The ends lost 6 bases at V and 12 bases at J; junction bases unmatched: 12. Germline-derived CDR1 and CDR2 are DFQATT and SNEGSKA (reference sequence). This CDR3 has 12 residues. CDR3 in DNA: TGCAGTGCCAGGGGGCGGGGACAATGGACTTTCTTT. Its translation: CSARGRGQWTFF.

By frequency in the sample, this clone is medium-sized. The chain recombines TRBV5-1 with TRBJ1-6; 8 bases align to TRBD1. The CDR3 runs 15 residues. V lost 0 bases and J lost 9; bases outside the gene matches: 5. The germline CDR1 and CDR2 sequences are SGHRS and YFSETQ. In DNA, the CDR3 is TGCGCCAGCAGCTTGGCACAGGGGGAGGCTTCACCCCTCCACTTT. Its translation is CASSLAQGEASPLHF. Full variable domain (rest looked up from reference TRBV5-1 and TRBJ1-6): KAGVTQTPRYLIKTRGQQVTLSCSPISGHRSVSWYQQTPGQGLQFLFEYFSETQRNKGNFPGRFSGRQFSNSRSEMNVSTLELGDSALYLCASSLAQGEASPLHFGNGTRLTVT.

This clone came up a few times. The V gene is TRBV6-2 or TRBV6-3, the J gene TRBJ2-7; TRBD1 agrees at 7 bases. Germline V lookup: CDR1 MNHEY, CDR2 SVGEGT. V lost 0 bases to trimming and J lost 12 bases; unmatched junction nucleotides: 8. This CDR3 has 13 amino acids. The CDR3 reads CASSYSPDRSWYF. The DNA of the CDR3 is TGTGCCAGCAGTTACTCCCCGGACAGGTCGTGGTACTTC.

The J gene is TRBJ2-1, the V gene TRBV27; 11 bases match TRBD2. Per germline, CDR1 MNHEY and CDR2 SMNVEV (reference sequence). Losses at the gene ends were 5 bases for V and 9 bases for J; bases not matched to a gene: 6. The CDR3 is made up of 14 amino acids. CDR3: CASSVLAGGSEQFF. The CDR3 DNA reads as TGTGCCAGCAGTGTCCTAGCGGGAGGTAGTGAGCAGTTCTTC.